This TCR beta chain was profiled in a study of blood T cell repertoires in COVID-19. Overall study: From the United States, Italy and Spain came samples of acute and convalescent COVID-19.

V gave up 4 bases and J gave up 8 bases; unmatched junction bases: 16. Germline assignment: CDR1 SGHKS and CDR2 YYEKEE (reference sequence). The CDR3 is 17 residues long. This clone was seen a single time. As handled by the study authors: Reference gene primer amplification gave estimated nucleated cell counts. The data were produced by immunoSEQ multiplex PCR, yet TCRdb's version contains in-frame clones alone and is incomplete. V, J and clone size are those of that table, while D and trimming were read from the DNA. Of around 150,000 clones listed, over 80% were seen once; the top ten hold approximately 5.1%. Participants were aged roughly 18 to 100 years from roughly 25 US areas.

The chain recombines TRBV5-5 with TRBJ2-1; TRBD2 aligns across 9 bases. This clonotype was obtained from a man aged 65 to 85 who had been exposed to COVID-19. The source material was PBMCs or T cells enriched from blood (not recorded which). CDR3 DNA sequence: TGTGCCAGCAGCGCCGTTCAGCGGGAGGATTATCTCGATGAGCAGTTCTTC. Translation: CASSAVQREDYLDEQFF.